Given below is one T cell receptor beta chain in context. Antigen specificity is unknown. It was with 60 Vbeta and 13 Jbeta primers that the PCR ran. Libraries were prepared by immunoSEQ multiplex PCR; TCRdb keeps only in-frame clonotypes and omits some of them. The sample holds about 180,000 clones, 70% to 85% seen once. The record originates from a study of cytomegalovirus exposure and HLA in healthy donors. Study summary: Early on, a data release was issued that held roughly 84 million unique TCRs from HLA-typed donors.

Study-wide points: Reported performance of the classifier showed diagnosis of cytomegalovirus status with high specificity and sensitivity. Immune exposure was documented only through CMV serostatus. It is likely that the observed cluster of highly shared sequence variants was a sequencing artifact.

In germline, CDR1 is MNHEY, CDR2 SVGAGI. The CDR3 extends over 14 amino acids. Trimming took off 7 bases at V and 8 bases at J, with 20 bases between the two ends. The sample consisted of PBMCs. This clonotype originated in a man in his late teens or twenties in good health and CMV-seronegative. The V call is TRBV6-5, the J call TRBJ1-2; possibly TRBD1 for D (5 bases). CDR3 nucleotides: TGTGCCAGCACCCAGGGAGGAGGGTCGGAAGGCTACACCTTC. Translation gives CASTQGGGSEGYTF.